The 5 T cell receptor beta chains listed next were all sequenced from one sample in a study of blood T cell repertoires in COVID-19. TCRdb keeps only in-frame clones here, not all; method: immunoSEQ multiplex PCR. The table records approximately 300,000 clones, 70% to 90% of them present only once. The sample was peripheral blood. These receptors were collected from a woman in her fifties or sixties with COVID-19, enrolled during active disease.

The chain recombines TRBV27 with TRBJ2-1; TRBD1 matches at 10 bases. The length of the CDR3 is 16 residues. The V gene end was trimmed by 5 bases and the J gene end by 7 bases; junction bases not matched to a gene: 11. Germline V CDR1 and CDR2: MNHEY, SMNVEV (reference sequence). Written as DNA, the CDR3 is TGTGCCAGCAGTACGATCCTCCGGGACAGGGGAAATGAGCAGTTCTTC. This codes for CASSTILRDRGNEQFF.

This clone was detected only a few times. V usage is TRBV30 and J usage is TRBJ1-3; a weak D match, TRBD1 (5 bases). The germline V gene encodes CDR1 GTSNPN and CDR2 SVGIG (reference sequence). V was trimmed by 2 bases and J by 3 bases, leaving 8 bases between them. This CDR3 region has 13 residues. CDR3 sequence reads: CAWSPGNGNTIYF. The CDR3 DNA sequence: TGTGCCTGGAGTCCAGGGAATGGAAACACCATATATTTT.

The chain is built from TRBV7-9 and TRBJ2-4; 7 bases are a match to TRBD2. Germline V gene data show CDR1 as SEHNR and CDR2 as FQNEAQ (reference sequence). The V and J ends lost 1 base and 8 bases, in that order; junction bases with no gene match: 17. The CDR3 is 18 residues long. The CDR3 loop is CASSLGQAASWSGDIQYF. CDR3 in DNA: TGTGCCAGCAGCTTAGGGCAGGCGGCTAGCTGGAGCGGGGACATTCAGTACTTC.

This chain joins TRBV19 and TRBJ2-7; 9 nucleotides line up with TRBD1. The CDR3 extends over 15 amino acids. Germline CDR1 LNHDA, CDR2 SQIVND (reference sequence). V was pared by 6 bases and J by 2 bases, with 8 bases of the junction left unmatched. The CDR3: CASSYGTGTPYEQYF. CDR3 nucleotide sequence: TGTGCCAGTAGCTACGGGACAGGGACCCCCTACGAGCAGTACTTC.

This rearrangement joins TRBV15 to TRBJ2-7; D not certain. Deletions cut 3 bases from V and 6 bases from J, with 9 bases between. Germline V gene data show CDR1 as LNHNV and CDR2 as YYDKDF (reference sequence). The CDR3 extends over 12 amino acids. The CDR3 is CATSRASGEQYF. The CDR3 bases are TGTGCCACCAGCAGGGCCTCTGGCGAGCAGTACTTC.